The 3 T cell receptor beta chains below all came from one sample that was sequenced in a study of OX40 agonist ivuxolimab in advanced cancers. Clones were read by immunoSEQ multiplex PCR, and TCRdb kept only the in-frame ones, dropping some. Found here are 80,000 to 95,000 clones, about 90% of them singletons; the top ten hold 8% to 9.5%. This sample comprised CD4+ or CD8+ T cells sorted from blood, obtained in a trial of the OX40 agonist ivuxolimab. Receptors originate from an adult with an advanced solid tumor such as melanoma, head and neck, liver or kidney cancer.

There are a few counts of this clone. The chain employs TRBV7-3 and TRBJ2-3; 8 positions agree with TRBD2. V was pared by 5 bases and J by 2 bases, with 6 bases of the junction left unmatched. Germline assignment: CDR1 SGHTA and CDR2 FQGTGA. This CDR3 comprises 15 residues. The CDR3 bases are TGTGCCAGCAGCCCAAACGGGGGGGACACAGATACGCAGTATTTT. It specifies CASSPNGGDTDTQYF.

This sequence joins TRBV5-8 and TRBJ2-3; D might be TRBD2 (5 bases). V was cut by 6 bases and J by 9 bases, with 17 bases left in between. CDR1 and CDR2 (germline): SGHTS, YDEGEE. The CDR3 length is 13 residues. As DNA, the CDR3 is TGTGCCAGCACCGTGCTAGAGGGCGGGACGCAGTATTTT. Translation: CASTVLEGGTQYF.

This rearrangement joins TRBV28 to TRBJ1-1; TRBD1 aligns across 7 bases. The CDR3 runs to 15 residues. Germline lookup yields CDR1 MDHEN and CDR2 SYDVKM. The V segment lost 2 bases and the J segment 4 bases; nucleotides outside the gene matches: 7. As DNA, the CDR3 is TGTGCCAGCAGTTTACTAAACCCAGGGGGCACTGAAGCTTTCTTT. This gives the protein CASSLLNPGGTEAFF.